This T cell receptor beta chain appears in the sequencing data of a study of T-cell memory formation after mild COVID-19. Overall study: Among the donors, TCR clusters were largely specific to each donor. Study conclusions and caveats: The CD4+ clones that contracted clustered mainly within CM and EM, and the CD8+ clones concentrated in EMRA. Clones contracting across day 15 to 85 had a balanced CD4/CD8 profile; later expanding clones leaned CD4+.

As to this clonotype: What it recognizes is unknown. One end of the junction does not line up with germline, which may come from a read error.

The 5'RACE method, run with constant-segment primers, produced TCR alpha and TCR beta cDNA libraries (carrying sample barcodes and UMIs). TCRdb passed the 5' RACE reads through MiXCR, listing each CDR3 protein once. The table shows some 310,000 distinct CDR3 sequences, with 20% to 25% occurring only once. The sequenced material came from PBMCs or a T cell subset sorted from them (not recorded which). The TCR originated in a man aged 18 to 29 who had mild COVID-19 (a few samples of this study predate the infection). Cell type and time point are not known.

In DNA, the CDR3 is TGTACCAGCAGCGTAGGTGTTGGGTATGGCTACACCTTC. This translates into CTSSVGVGYGYTF. This sequence joins TRBV9 and TRBJ1-2; no clear D. Per germline, CDR1 SGDLS and CDR2 YYNGEE. This CDR3 comprises 13 residues.